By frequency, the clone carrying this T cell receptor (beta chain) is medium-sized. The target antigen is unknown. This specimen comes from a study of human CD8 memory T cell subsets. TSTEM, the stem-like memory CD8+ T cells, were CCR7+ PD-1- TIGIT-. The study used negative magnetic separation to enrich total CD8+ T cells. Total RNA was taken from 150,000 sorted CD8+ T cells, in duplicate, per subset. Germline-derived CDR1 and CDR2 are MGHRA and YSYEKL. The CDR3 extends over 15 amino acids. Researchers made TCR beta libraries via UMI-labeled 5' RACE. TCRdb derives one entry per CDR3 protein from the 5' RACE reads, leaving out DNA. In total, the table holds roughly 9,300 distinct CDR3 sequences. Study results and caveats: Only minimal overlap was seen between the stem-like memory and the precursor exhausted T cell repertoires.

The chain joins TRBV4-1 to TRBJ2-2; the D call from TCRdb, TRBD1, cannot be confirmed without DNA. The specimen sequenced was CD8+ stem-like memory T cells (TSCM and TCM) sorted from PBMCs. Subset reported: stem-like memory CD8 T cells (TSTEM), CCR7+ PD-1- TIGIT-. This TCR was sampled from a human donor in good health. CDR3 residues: CASSQEGDRTGELFF.